Listed below are T cell receptor beta chains from one sample, sequenced in a study of T-cell reconstitution after alpha-beta-depleted transplantation in children. Each CDR3 protein gets one entry after TCRdb re-called the PCR reads with MiXCR. This repertoire shows roughly 300,000 distinct CDR3 sequences, approximately 10% found once; its top ten account for 23%. The sequenced sample was peripheral blood, obtained 180 days after TCRalphabeta/CD19-depleted stem cell transplant. The origin of the receptors is a male patient between 2 and 9 years old who had a stem cell transplant for chronic granulomatous disease, so the T cells may come from the graft donor. The CDR3 runs from the conserved cysteine through the conserved F or W. The D gene is left open where the match is weak. A row's size may be missing; if present it is once, few, many or a size class.

V: TRBV12-3/TRBV12-4
D: -
J: TRBJ2-1
size: many
CDR3: CASSPPGIRITYNEQFF
DNA: TGTGCCAGCAGTCCCCCCGGAATCCGTATCACCTACAATGAGCAGTTCTTC

V: TRBV7-2
D: -
J: TRBJ1-2
size: -
CDR3: CASSFDLQGSYGYTF
DNA: TGTGCCAGCAGCTTCGACCTACAGGGTAGCTATGGCTACACCTTC

V: TRBV28
D: -
J: TRBJ1-4
size: -
CDR3: CATLRGFNEKLFF
DNA: TGTGCCACCCTCAGGGGCTTCAATGAAAAACTGTTTTTT

V: TRBV12-3/TRBV12-4
D: TRBD1
J: TRBJ1-6
size: -
CDR3: CASSLTATGEISPLHF
DNA: TGTGCCAGCAGTTTAACCGCGACAGGGGAGATATCACCCCTCCACTTT

V: TRBV7-9
D: TRBD1
J: TRBJ2-4
size: few
CDR3: CASSPGTGGGENIQYF
DNA: TGTGCCAGCAGCCCCGGGACAGGGGGCGGGGAAAACATTCAGTACTTC

V: TRBV9
D: -
J: TRBJ2-2
size: many
CDR3: CASSRGGTTGELFF
DNA: TGTGCCAGCAGCCGAGGGGGGACCACCGGGGAGCTGTTTTTT

V: TRBV5-5
D: TRBD2
J: TRBJ2-3
size: many
CDR3: CASSQVSGSGDTQYF
DNA: TGTGCCAGCAGCCAAGTAAGCGGGAGCGGAGATACGCAGTATTTT

V: TRBV5-1
D: -
J: TRBJ2-1
size: many
CDR3: CASSFQEGEQFF
DNA: TGCGCCAGCAGCTTCCAAGAGGGCGAGCAGTTCTTC

V: TRBV6-5
D: -
J: TRBJ2-7
size: many
CDR3: CASSPSSGEQYF
DNA: TGTGCCAGCAGTCCGAGTTCTGGCGAGCAGTACTTC

V: TRBV18
D: TRBD1
J: TRBJ1-4
size: many
CDR3: CASSPRTGPEKLFF
DNA: TGTGCCAGCTCACCGCGGACAGGGCCTGAAAAACTGTTTTTT

V: TRBV14
D: TRBD1
J: TRBJ1-1
size: many
CDR3: CASSQDWAGTGATNTEAFF
DNA: TGTGCCAGCAGCCAAGATTGGGCCGGGACAGGGGCAACGAACACTGAAGCTTTCTTT

V: TRBV7-2
D: TRBD1
J: TRBJ1-5
size: many
CDR3: CASSSPRDRDDQPQHF
DNA: TGTGCCAGCAGCTCTCCGCGGGACAGGGATGACCAGCCCCAGCATTTT

V: TRBV7-9
D: -
J: TRBJ2-1
size: once
CDR3: CASSREISYNEQFF
DNA: TGTGCCAGCAGTAGGGAGATCTCCTACAATGAGCAGTTCTTC

V: TRBV21-1
D: -
J: TRBJ1-4
size: many
CDR3: CASSKKEEKLFF
DNA: TGTGCCAGCAGCAAGAAAGAAGAAAAACTGTTTTTT

V: TRBV7-2
D: TRBD1
J: TRBJ2-1
size: many
CDR3: CASSPKGQGNSEQFF
DNA: TGTGCCAGCAGCCCGAAGGGACAGGGTAACAGTGAGCAGTTCTTC

V: TRBV9
D: -
J: TRBJ2-5
size: many
CDR3: CASSVGGYQETQYF
DNA: TGTGCCAGCAGCGTTGGGGGCTACCAAGAGACCCAGTACTTC

V: TRBV11-2
D: -
J: TRBJ2-3
size: many
CDR3: CASSLVTLATDTQYF
DNA: TGTGCCAGCAGCTTAGTTACTCTAGCCACAGATACGCAGTATTTT

V: TRBV30
D: -
J: TRBJ2-1
size: -
CDR3: CAWSARDLPYNEQFF
DNA: TGTGCCTGGAGTGCCCGGGATCTTCCCTACAATGAGCAGTTCTTC

V: TRBV7-2
D: -
J: TRBJ1-3
size: many
CDR3: CASSLISADTIYF
DNA: TGTGCCAGCAGCTTAATTTCCGCGGACACCATATATTTT

V: TRBV30
D: TRBD2
J: TRBJ2-1
size: many
CDR3: CAWSGLASDEQFF
DNA: TGTGCCTGGAGTGGACTAGCGTCGGATGAGCAGTTCTTC

V: TRBV28
D: -
J: TRBJ1-2
size: many
CDR3: CASSFPPNGYTF
DNA: TGTGCCAGCAGTTTCCCCCCAAATGGCTACACCTTC

V: TRBV20-1
D: -
J: TRBJ2-5
size: many
CDR3: CSAQDRKVQETQYF
DNA: TGCAGTGCTCAAGACAGGAAAGTCCAAGAGACCCAGTACTTC

V: TRBV6-2/TRBV6-3
D: TRBD2
J: TRBJ2-1
size: many
CDR3: CASSWFSGRENYNEQFF
DNA: TGTGCCAGCAGTTGGTTCTCAGGGCGGGAGAATTACAATGAGCAGTTCTTC

V: TRBV30
D: -
J: TRBJ2-1
size: many
CDR3: CAWRDPLGALYSYNEQFF
DNA: TGTGCCTGGAGGGATCCCCTGGGAGCCCTCTACTCCTACAATGAGCAGTTCTTC

V: TRBV7-9
D: -
J: TRBJ2-1
size: many
CDR3: CASSLHAEQFF
DNA: TGTGCCAGCAGCTTACATGCTGAGCAGTTCTTC

V: TRBV20-1
D: -
J: TRBJ2-1
size: few
CDR3: CSAGNLRAATKWGEQFF
DNA: TGCAGTGCTGGAAATTTGAGGGCAGCCACTAAATGGGGTGAGCAGTTCTTC

V: TRBV20-1
D: -
J: TRBJ1-3
size: many
CDR3: CSASGGEVDTIYF
DNA: TGCAGTGCGTCCGGCGGGGAAGTAGACACCATATATTTT

V: TRBV20-1
D: TRBD1
J: TRBJ2-5
size: many
CDR3: CSGTGALGETQYF
DNA: TGCAGCGGTACAGGGGCGCTGGGAGAGACCCAGTACTTC

V: TRBV12-3/TRBV12-4
D: TRBD2
J: TRBJ2-5
size: many
CDR3: CASSFHLGSGETQYF
DNA: TGTGCCAGCAGTTTTCATCTGGGTAGCGGGGAGACCCAGTACTTC

V: TRBV12-3/TRBV12-4
D: -
J: TRBJ2-7
size: many
CDR3: CASNNRSSYEQYF
DNA: TGTGCCAGTAATAACAGGAGCTCCTACGAGCAGTACTTC

V: TRBV3-1
D: -
J: TRBJ2-2
size: many
CDR3: CASSQVAGANTGELFF
DNA: TGTGCCAGCAGCCAAGTTGCGGGCGCGAACACCGGGGAGCTGTTTTTT

V: TRBV27
D: TRBD1
J: TRBJ1-2
size: -
CDR3: CASSSRRTGAYGYTF
DNA: TGTGCCAGCAGTTCCAGAAGGACAGGGGCTTATGGCTACACCTTC

V: TRBV29-1
D: TRBD2
J: TRBJ2-5
size: many
CDR3: CSGGRLAGPETQYF
DNA: TGCAGCGGGGGGAGGCTAGCGGGACCTGAGACCCAGTACTTC

V: TRBV20-1
D: TRBD2
J: TRBJ2-7
size: many
CDR3: CSATPGTSGPMAQYF
DNA: TGCAGTGCTACCCCCGGGACTAGCGGCCCTATGGCGCAGTACTTC

V: TRBV29-1
D: TRBD2
J: TRBJ2-3
size: -
CDR3: CSVCGRHTNTQYF
DNA: TGCAGCGTGTGCGGGAGACACACAAATACGCAGTATTTT

V: TRBV5-1
D: -
J: TRBJ2-7
size: -
CDR3: CASSLDVPGLGGQYF
DNA: TGCGCCAGCAGCTTGGATGTACCGGGACTTGGAGGGCAGTACTTC

V: TRBV29-1
D: -
J: TRBJ2-1
size: many
CDR3: CSVEPRLRPNEQFF
DNA: TGCAGCGTCGAGCCCAGACTACGGCCCAATGAGCAGTTCTTC

V: TRBV12-3/TRBV12-4
D: -
J: TRBJ2-7
size: many
CDR3: CASSSDSYEQYF
DNA: TGTGCCAGCAGTTCCGACAGTTACGAGCAGTACTTC

V: TRBV5-1
D: -
J: TRBJ2-1
size: many
CDR3: CASSSRESRNNEQFF
DNA: TGCGCCAGCAGCTCCAGGGAAAGTCGTAACAATGAGCAGTTCTTC

V: TRBV2
D: -
J: TRBJ2-2
size: many
CDR3: CASSEEGPFTGELFF
DNA: TGTGCCAGCAGTGAAGAGGGTCCTTTCACCGGGGAGCTGTTTTTT

V: TRBV4-2
D: -
J: TRBJ1-5
size: -
CDR3: CASSQVEQPQHF
DNA: TGTGCCAGCAGCCAAGTCGAGCAGCCCCAGCATTTT

V: TRBV29-1
D: TRBD2
J: TRBJ2-7
size: -
CDR3: CSVDTSGSYEQYF
DNA: TGCAGCGTTGATACTAGCGGCTCCTACGAGCAGTACTTC